The 10 T cell receptor beta chains reported below all come from one sample, sequenced in a study of T-cell reconstitution after alpha-beta-depleted transplantation in children. Preparing the TCRbeta library involved the use of unique molecular identifiers. MiXCR, run by TCRdb on the PCR reads, gives a single entry per CDR3 protein. The sample holds under 250,000 distinct CDR3 sequences; approximately 17% are singletons and the top ten take around 45%. The sequenced sample was PBMCs, mostly from graft donor cells, obtained 360 days after TCRalphabeta/CD19-depleted stem cell transplant. The receptors were sampled from a male patient aged 2 to 9 who had a stem cell transplant for acute lymphoblastic leukemia, so the T cells may come from the graft donor.

In this sample, this clonotype turned up a few times. The chain couples TRBV5-5 to TRBJ2-5; TRBD1 aligns across 11 bases. Unmatched junction bases numbered 5, after V lost 2 bases and J lost 5 bases. The CDR3 is 15 residues long. Per germline, CDR1 SGHKS and CDR2 YYEKEE (reference sequence). The CDR3 loop reads CASSFSDRGRETQYF. As DNA, the CDR3 is TGTGCCAGCAGCTTCTCGGACAGGGGGCGGGAGACCCAGTACTTC. The complete variable domain, with remaining parts taken from reference TRBV5-5 and TRBJ2-5, reads DAGVTQSPTHLIKTRGQQVTLRCSPISGHKSVSWYQQVLGQGPQFIFQYYEKEERGRGNFPDRFSARQFPNYSSELNVNALLLGDSALYLCASSFSDRGRETQYFGPGTRLLVL.

The table lists this clonotype with many counts. The rearrangement uses TRBV29-1 and TRBJ2-7, with TRBD1 identical over 9 bases. The CDR3 has 15 amino acids. The germline CDR1 and CDR2 sequences are SQVTM and ANQGSEA. After removal of 0 bases from V and 2 bases from J, the junction contained 5 bases not matched to a gene. The CDR3 sequence is CSVEDWTGVAYEQYF. As DNA, the CDR3 is TGCAGCGTTGAAGATTGGACAGGGGTGGCCTACGAGCAGTACTTC.

This clonotype has a handful of counts. This chain connects TRBV12-3 or TRBV12-4 to TRBJ1-2; TRBD1 matches 9 bases. The CDR3 is 15 amino acids. With 5 bases clipped from V and 4 bases from J, the junction kept 8 bases outside the gene matches. The CDR3 DNA is TGTGCCAGCAGTCCGGGACAGGGCGGAGGCTATGGCTACACCTTC. It codes for CASSPGQGGGYGYTF.

This chain links TRBV27 with TRBJ1-4; a possible D gene is TRBD1 (6 bases). The CDR3 covers 16 residues. The ends were cut back, 4 bases at V and 7 bases at J, with 19 bases in the middle. Germline-derived CDR1 and CDR2 are MNHEY and SMNVEV (reference sequence). CDR3 DNA: TGTGCCAGCAGTTCCTCCTGGGACACCGAGGGTGAAAAACTGTTTTTT. Protein product: CASSSSWDTEGEKLFF.

This clonotype was seen a single time. The V call is TRBV2, the J call TRBJ1-4, with TRBD1 identical over 9 bases. Germline V gene data show CDR1 as SNHLY and CDR2 as FYNNEI. Losses at the gene ends were 7 bases for V and 8 bases for J; bases not matched to a gene: 8. CDR3 length: 14 amino acids. In DNA, the CDR3 is TGTGCCAGCACGGACAGGGGAAGAGGCGAAAAACTGTTTTTT. Amino acids: CASTDRGRGEKLFF.

The gene calls are TRBV27 and TRBJ2-7; D gene unclear. The CDR3 is 12 residues long. CDR1 is MNHEY and CDR2 is SMNVEV in the germline V gene (reference sequence). The V end was cut by 3 bases, the J end by 6 bases, with 9 bases between. For the CDR3, the DNA is TGTGCCAGCAGTTTTGGTCGCGCCGAGCAGTACTTC. Protein sequence: CASSFGRAEQYF.

At least ten counts were recorded for this clonotype. This sequence joins TRBV29-1 and TRBJ2-1; D gene unclear. The CDR3 loop spans 13 amino acids. CDR1 and CDR2 from the germline V gene are SQVTM and ANQGSEA. Trimming removed 6 bases from V and 7 bases from J, with 16 bases in between. In nucleotides, the CDR3 is TGCAGCGTCAGCGCCGGATCCTGGAATGAGCAGTTCTTC. Its translation: CSVSAGSWNEQFF.

To note about this clonotype: Mismatch with germline at one junction end may stem from a read error. The rearrangement joins TRBV4-3 to TRBJ2-1; the D is unclear. The CDR3 contains 17 residues. Per germline, CDR1 LGHNA and CDR2 YSLEER. The CDR3 protein is CASSEDLDGPPFREQFF. The DNA for the CDR3 is TGCGCCAGCAGCGAAGATCTTGATGGGCCGCCCTTTCGGGAGCAGTTCTTC.

The chain couples TRBV9 to TRBJ2-1; TRBD2 agrees at 11 bases. Germline V gives CDR1 SGDLS, CDR2 YYNGEE. The ends lost 3 bases at V and 6 bases at J; junction bases unmatched: 5. The CDR3 loop spans 15 amino acids. The CDR3, as DNA: TGTGCCAGCAGCGGACTAGCGGGGACAAGCAATGAGCAGTTCTTC. Residues: CASSGLAGTSNEQFF.

The V call is TRBV7-6, the J call TRBJ1-1; possible D gene TRBD1, 5 bases. CDR1 and CDR2 from the germline V gene are SGHVS and FNYEAQ. V was shortened by 0 bases and J by 0 bases, with 23 bases between the two germline ends. The CDR3 is 20 residues long. The CDR3 spells CASSLAPGGRRTSMNTEAFF. The CDR3 DNA reads TGTGCCAGCAGCTTAGCCCCGGGGGGAAGGCGCACTAGCATGAACACTGAAGCTTTCTTT.